Included here is one T cell receptor beta chain sequence, with context. TCRdb keeps only in-frame clones here, not all; method: immunoSEQ multiplex PCR. The sample has 650,000 to 800,000 clones; 92% are singletons. The data stem from a study of shared clonotypes between healthy human individuals. Looking at the study overall: Each donor had three CD4 naive, three CD4 memory, two CD8 naive and one CD8 memory plate.

Germline V gene lookup returns CDR1 SEHNR and CDR2 FQNEAQ (reference sequence). Trimming stripped 1 base from V and 1 base from J, with 8 bases between. The CDR3 totals 15 residues. It was CD45RO-negative cells, positively selected for CCR7, that made up naive CD8 cells, with terminally differentiated effector memory CD45RA+ cells excluded. The donors, healthy adults who were HIV-negative, had experienced no recent acute infections or vaccinations. The rearrangement links TRBV7-9 to TRBJ1-5; D gene uncertain. Material: naive CD8+ T cells sorted from blood. This TCR was sampled from a man aged 25-40 years in good health. The chain's CDR3 is CASSLVGASNQPQHF. CDR3 DNA sequence: TGTGCCAGCAGCTTAGTAGGAGCAAGCAATCAGCCCCAGCATTTT.